This T cell receptor (beta chain) was sequenced during a study of T cells in women clearing cervical HPV infection. Sequencing was performed with immunoSEQ multiplex PCR; in TCRdb, only in-frame clones are kept and a portion is missing. The sample's table shows around 28,000 clones. With V trimmed by 5 bases and J by 5 bases, 10 bases remained unmatched. This CDR3 comprises 15 residues. The V gene's germline CDR1 is SGHTA and CDR2 FQGTGA. About this clone itself: The observed sequence ends 3 residues before the CDR3 terminus, with the missing tail filled in from the germline J gene.

The chain employs TRBV7-3 and TRBJ2-5; 8 positions agree with TRBD2. The clonotype originates from a woman aged 18-69 years with a cervical HPV16 infection that either progressed to CIN3+ or cleared (not recorded which). Sequencing was done on a sample of blood buffy coat. The CDR3 here is CASSPSGGAWETQYF. The DNA read from the CDR3 is TGTGCCAGCAGCCCCTCGGGGGGGGCGTGGGAGACC.